These 20 T cell receptor beta chains came from one sample sequenced in a study of blood T cell repertoires in COVID-19. TCRdb's table, derived via immunoSEQ multiplex PCR, lists solely in-frame clones and lacks some. The table has approximately 290,000 clones, 80% to 85% seen once. The sequenced material came from peripheral blood. The receptors originated from a person aged 65-85 years with COVID-19, enrolled during active disease.

This chain uses TRBV2 with TRBJ2-1, with 14 bases identical to TRBD2. The CDR3 is made up of 16 amino acids. Losses at the gene ends were 7 bases for V and 5 bases for J; bases not matched to a gene: 7. Germline CDR1 and CDR2: SNHLY and FYNNEI. DNA for the CDR3: TGTGCCAGCACCTTCGGACTAGCGGGGGGACACAATGAGCAGTTCTTC. It translates to CASTFGLAGGHNEQFF.

This sequence joins TRBV11-3 and TRBJ2-1; 7 bases map to TRBD2. CDR3 size: 12 residues. The junction had 2 bases not matched to a gene; V was cut back by 0 bases and J by 12 bases. Germline lookup yields CDR1 SGHNT and CDR2 YENEEA. CDR3 sequence: CASSLEAGVQFF. DNA for the CDR3: TGTGCCAGCAGCTTAGAGGCGGGAGTGCAGTTCTTC. The variable domain in full, completed from reference TRBV11-3 and TRBJ2-1, reads EAGVVQSPRYKIIEKKQPVAFWCNPISGHNTLYWYLQNLGQGPELLIRYENEEAVDDSQLPKDRFSAERLKGVDSTLKIQPAELGDSAVYLCASSLEAGVQFFGPGTRLTVL.

The chain combines TRBV4-2 with TRBJ2-3; 13 nucleotides align to TRBD2. Looked up from germline, CDR1 is LGHNA and CDR2 is YNFKEQ. The junction had 7 bases not matched to a gene; V was cut back by 2 bases and J by 8 bases. There are 16 residues in the CDR3. The CDR3 loop is CASSQLGTSGTLTQYF. CDR3 DNA sequence: TGTGCCAGCAGCCAACTCGGGACTAGCGGGACCCTTACGCAGTATTTT.

J is TRBJ2-7 and V is TRBV15; 7 bases line up with TRBD1. The J segment lost 3 bases and the V segment lost 4 bases, leaving 3 bases of the junction unmatched. The CDR3 consists of 13 residues. Germline loops: CDR1 LNHNV, CDR2 YYDKDF (reference sequence). The chain's CDR3 is CATSTDRNYEQYF. The CDR3 bases are TGTGCCACCAGCACGGACAGGAACTACGAGCAGTACTTC.

CDR3 nucleotides: TGTGCCAGCAGTTACCCGAACCCCGGACAGACTGGGGGCTACACCTTC. Its translation is CASSYPNPGQTGGYTF. The rearrangement joins TRBV6-6 to TRBJ1-2; maybe TRBD1 (6 bases). Looked up from germline, CDR1 is MNHNY and CDR2 is SVGAGI (reference sequence). This CDR3 has 16 residues. Trimming stripped 2 bases from V and 8 bases from J, with 21 bases between.

The chain is built from TRBV30 and TRBJ2-7; 11 nucleotides align to TRBD2. V lost 4 bases to trimming and J lost 4 bases; unmatched junction nucleotides: 0. This CDR3 contains 12 residues. CDR1 and CDR2 (germline): GTSNPN, SVGIG (reference sequence). The CDR3, as DNA: TGTGCCTGGACTAGCGGGGGGTACGAGCAGTACTTC. Translating gives CAWTSGGYEQYF.

The rearrangement uses TRBV5-6 and TRBJ2-3; TRBD1 might be the D (6 bases). Trimming stripped 5 bases from V and 1 base from J, with 11 bases between. The CDR3 consists of 14 residues. Germline CDR1 is SGHDT and CDR2 is YYEEEE. This CDR3 reads CASSSQGRTDTQYF. CDR3 bases: TGTGCCAGCAGTTCACAGGGTCGCACAGATACGCAGTATTTT.

The J gene is TRBJ2-3, the V gene TRBV5-4; 7 bases align to TRBD2. Trimming cost V 4 bases and J 2 bases; bases outside gene matches: 4. The CDR3 spans 14 residues. Per germline, CDR1 SGHNT and CDR2 YYREEE (reference sequence). CDR3 sequence reads: CASSQRGFTDTQYF. CDR3 nucleotide sequence: TGTGCCAGCAGCCAGCGGGGATTCACAGATACGCAGTATTTT.

The rearrangement uses TRBV4-3 and TRBJ2-1; 9 nucleotides agree with TRBD2. CDR1 is LGHNA, CDR2 YSLEER, per germline. The CDR3 is made up of 18 amino acids. V shed 3 bases, J shed 5 bases, and the junction held 14 bases outside the gene matches. The CDR3 DNA reads as TGCGCCAGCAGCCACTCCATCCGTAGCGGGAGTGTTCACAATGAGCAGTTCTTC. Translating it yields CASSHSIRSGSVHNEQFF.

This clone was observed a single time. The rearrangement joins TRBV5-1 to TRBJ2-5, with 9 bases matching TRBD2. This CDR3 spans 14 amino acids. Germline V gene data show CDR1 as SGHRS and CDR2 as YFSETQ. The V gene end was trimmed by 6 bases and the J gene end by 2 bases; junction bases not matched to a gene: 5. In nucleotides, the CDR3 is TGCGCCAGCACGGCAAGCGGGGGGCAAGAGACCCAGTACTTC. Its protein is CASTASGGQETQYF.

This chain connects TRBV27 to TRBJ1-6; a possible D gene is TRBD1 (6 bases). CDR3 length: 15 amino acids. V was trimmed by 7 bases and J by 10 bases, leaving 20 bases between them. Germline CDR1 MNHEY, CDR2 SMNVEV (reference sequence). The CDR3 DNA is TGTGCCAGCACCACCCCGGCAGGGGATAGATCACCCCTCCACTTT. Residues: CASTTPAGDRSPLHF.

The chain joins TRBV19 to TRBJ2-2; 11 nucleotides agree with TRBD2. The CDR3 has 19 residues. The germline gives CDR1 LNHDA, CDR2 SQIVND (reference sequence). With 2 bases clipped from V and 4 bases from J, the junction kept 12 bases outside the gene matches. The CDR3 nucleotides read TGTGCCAGTAGTATATCTAGCGGGGGGAACACCCTGCCCACCGGGGAGCTGTTTTTT. It translates to CASSISSGGNTLPTGELFF.

Concerning this clone itself: Other DNA variants within this sample encode the same CDR3. The chain carries TRBV5-1 and TRBJ2-3; the match to TRBD1 covers 9 bases. The germline V gene encodes CDR1 SGHRS and CDR2 YFSETQ. This CDR3 has 16 residues. V lost 0 bases to trimming and J lost 3 bases; unmatched junction nucleotides: 5. The CDR3 DNA follows: TGCGCCAGCAGCTTGGGGGACAGGGAGGGTACAGATACGCAGTATTTT. Translation gives CASSLGDREGTDTQYF.

The chain combines TRBV6-6 with TRBJ2-1, with a possible D match to TRBD1 (5 bases). V was pared by 0 bases and J by 6 bases, with 15 bases between. Germline V lookup: CDR1 MNHNY, CDR2 SVGAGI (reference sequence). The CDR3 loop spans 16 amino acids. The CDR3, as DNA: TGTGCCAGCAGTTACTCTTGGTCTCAGGGCCTCAATGAGCAGTTCTTC. Amino acids: CASSYSWSQGLNEQFF.

This chain connects TRBV19 to TRBJ2-7, with 8 bases that match TRBD1. The V and J ends lost 3 bases and 3 bases, in that order; junction bases with no gene match: 16. Germline CDR1 and CDR2: LNHDA and SQIVND (reference sequence). This CDR3 contains 18 residues. CDR3 region: CASSIVGGQGAILYEQYF. DNA of the CDR3: TGTGCCAGTAGTATCGTGGGAGGTCAGGGGGCCATACTCTACGAGCAGTACTTC.

The gene calls are TRBV19 and TRBJ2-3; tentatively, D is TRBD2 (5 bases). The CDR3 extends over 18 amino acids. V was shortened by 3 bases and J by 0 bases, with 19 bases between the two germline ends. Germline CDR1 LNHDA, CDR2 SQIVND (reference sequence). The CDR3 region is CASSMIGLHLASTDTQYF. The CDR3 DNA follows: TGTGCCAGTAGTATGATCGGACTTCACCTTGCTAGCACAGATACGCAGTATTTT.

The CDR3 region is CASGDRDSGNTIYF. CDR3 DNA: TGCGCCAGCGGAGACAGAGACTCTGGAAACACCATATATTTT. This chain links TRBV4-1 with TRBJ1-3; possible D gene TRBD1, 5 bases. The germline V and J ends were trimmed by 8 bases and 0 bases, with 11 bases remaining between them. The CDR3 has 14 amino acids. CDR1 and CDR2 (germline): MGHRA, YSYEKL.

The V call is TRBV7-8, the J call TRBJ1-3; D may be TRBD1 (6 bases). CDR3 size: 14 residues. From germline, CDR1 is SGHVS and CDR2 FQNEAQ. V shed 4 bases and J shed 7 bases, with 14 bases lying between them. This CDR3 is CASSSRTGINTIYF. The CDR3 coding sequence is TGTGCCAGCAGCTCACGAACAGGGATCAACACCATATATTTT.

Written as DNA, the CDR3 is TGTGCCAGCTTGACTAGCGGGACCCAGACCCAGTACTTC. Protein: CASLTSGTQTQYF. This sequence joins TRBV6-6 and TRBJ2-5; 11 nucleotides align to TRBD2. Per the germline V gene, CDR1 is MNHNY and CDR2 is SVGAGI (reference sequence). The CDR3 extends over 13 amino acids. The junction had 5 bases not matched to a gene; V was cut back by 8 bases and J by 6 bases.

This chain connects TRBV7-2 to TRBJ1-6; TRBD1 agrees at 7 bases. The germline V gene has CDR1 SGHTA and CDR2 FQGNSA. The junction had 7 bases not matched to a gene; V was cut back by 6 bases and J by 8 bases. CDR3 length: 14 amino acids. The DNA for the CDR3 is TGTGCCAGCAGAGTAGGACAGGTCGATTCACCCCTCCACTTT. It codes for CASRVGQVDSPLHF.